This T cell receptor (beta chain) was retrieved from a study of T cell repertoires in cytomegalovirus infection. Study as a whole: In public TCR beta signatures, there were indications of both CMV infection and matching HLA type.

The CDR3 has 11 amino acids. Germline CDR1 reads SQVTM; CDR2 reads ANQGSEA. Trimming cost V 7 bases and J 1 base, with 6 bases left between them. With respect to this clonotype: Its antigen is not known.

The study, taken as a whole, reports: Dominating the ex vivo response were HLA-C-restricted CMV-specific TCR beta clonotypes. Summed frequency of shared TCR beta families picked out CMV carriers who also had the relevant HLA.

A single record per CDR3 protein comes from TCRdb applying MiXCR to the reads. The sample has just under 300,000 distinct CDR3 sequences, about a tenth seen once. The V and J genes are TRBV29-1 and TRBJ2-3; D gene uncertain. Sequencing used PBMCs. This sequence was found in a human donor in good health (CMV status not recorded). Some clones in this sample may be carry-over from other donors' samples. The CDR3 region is CSGIRTDTQYF. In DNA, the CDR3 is TGCAGCGGCATACGCACAGATACGCAGTATTTT.